This note documents a single T cell receptor (beta chain) sequence. Germline-derived CDR1 and CDR2 are LNHDA and SQIVND (reference sequence). Trimming took off 5 bases at V and 0 bases at J, with 7 bases between the two ends. This CDR3 comprises 13 residues. These data originate in a study of blood T cell repertoires in COVID-19. Study as a whole: There were acute and convalescent COVID-19 samples, and they came from the United States, Italy and Spain. From T cells, B-cell-depleted T cells, or PBMCs came the material, which was cDNA or gDNA.

Original processing notes: Estimates of nucleated cell counts were drawn from the amplification of reference gene primers. Here immunoSEQ multiplex PCR was the method, and the copy in TCRdb shows in-frame clones only, minus some. V and J calls and clone size follow that table, whereas D and trimming were derived from the DNA. The sample lists 150,000 to 200,000 clones, roughly 90% occurring once. The source material was peripheral blood. This receptor was obtained from a man in his sixties with active or convalescent COVID-19. The rearrangement joins TRBV19 to TRBJ1-1; no definite D call. This CDR3 is CASSGAVNTEAFF. The CDR3 DNA sequence: TGTGCCAGTAGTGGTGCGGTGAACACTGAAGCTTTCTTT.